The T cell receptor (beta chain) described here comes from a study of CXCR3-negative and CXCR3-positive naive CD8 T cells. Study-wide results and caveats: Similarly elevated diversity marked both naive subsets, with memory CD8+ cells showing far lower diversity. Against CXCR3-negative naive cells, CXCR3-positive naive cells showed more hydrophobic TRB CDR3s.

A CD45RO-CCR7+CD27+CD95- phenotype identified naive CD8+ T cells. Remarks on this clonotype: The antigen remains unidentified.

TRB cDNA was prepared as libraries by UMI-labeled 5' RACE. TCRdb re-called the 5' RACE reads, yielding one record per CDR3 amino acid sequence without DNA. Its table records 120,000 or so distinct CDR3 sequences. This clonotype was obtained from a human donor in good health. Some clones in this sample may be carry-over from other donors' samples. Sequenced material: naive CXCR3+ CD8+ T cells from blood. The subset is: CD45RO-CCR7+CD27+CD95- naive CD8+ T cells expressing CXCR3 (TNR3+).

CDR3 in amino acids: CASSLGGGKLEKLFF. The rearrangement joins TRBV7-9 to TRBJ1-4. CDR1 SEHNR and CDR2 FQNEAQ come from the germline V gene (reference sequence). The CDR3 totals 15 residues.